This T cell receptor (beta chain) was found in a study of regulatory T cells in long-lasting Graves disease. As for the study in general: A definition of persistent Graves' disease required over 5 years of antithyroid drugs plus positive TSH receptor antibodies. Study-wide results and limits: Patients with persistent disease showed a bias toward TRBV28, TRBJ1-2 and TRBJ2-5. TCR diversity was lower in persistent Graves' patients than in newly diagnosed ones.

Time point indicated: persistent/refractory GD, antithyroid drugs over 5 years with positive TRAb. After RNA was extracted from PBMCs, the TCR library was made from it. V shed 0 bases and J shed 1 base, with 10 bases lying between them. The CDR3 has 15 amino acids. Per the germline V gene, CDR1 is GTSNPN and CDR2 is SVGIG (reference sequence). Worth noting for this clonotype: The target antigen is unknown.

The TCR beta library used iRepertoire HTBI primers with Arm-PCR amplification of CDR3. TCRdb reanalysed the multiplex PCR reads using MiXCR and keeps one entry per CDR3 protein. The table has some 420,000 distinct CDR3 sequences, approximately 22% seen once. The source was peripheral blood mononuclear cells (PBMCs), collected when the disease was refractory, from a patient treated with antithyroid drugs. The V and J genes are TRBV30 and TRBJ1-5, with D maybe TRBD1 (5 bases). The origin of this receptor is a female donor with Graves disease. This CDR3 is CAWSVAGSSNQPQHF. CDR3 sequence (DNA): TGTGCCTGGAGTGTTGCAGGGTCGAGCAATCAGCCCCAGCATTTT.